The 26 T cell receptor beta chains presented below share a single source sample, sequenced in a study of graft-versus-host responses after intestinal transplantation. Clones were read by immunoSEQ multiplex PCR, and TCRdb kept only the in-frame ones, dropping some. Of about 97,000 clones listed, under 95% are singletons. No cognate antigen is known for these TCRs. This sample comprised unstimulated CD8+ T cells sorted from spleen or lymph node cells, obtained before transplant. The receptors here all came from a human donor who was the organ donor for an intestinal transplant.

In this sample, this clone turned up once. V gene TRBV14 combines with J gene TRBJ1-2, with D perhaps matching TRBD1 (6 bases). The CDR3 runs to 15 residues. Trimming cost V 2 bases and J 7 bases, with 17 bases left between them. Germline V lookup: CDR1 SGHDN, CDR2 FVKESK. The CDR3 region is CASSQKRGILLGYTF. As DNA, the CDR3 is TGTGCCAGCAGCCAAAAAAGGGGGATACTTCTTGGCTACACCTTC.

The CDR3 sequence: CASSQTRTGGETQYF. DNA for the CDR3: TGTGCCAGCAGCCAAACAAGGACAGGGGGAGAGACCCAGTACTTC. The gene calls are TRBV11-1 and TRBJ2-5; the match to TRBD1 covers 10 bases. V dropped 5 bases and J dropped 4; count of bases not matched to a gene: 7. CDR3 length: 15 residues. CDR1 SGHAT and CDR2 FQDESV come from the germline V gene (reference sequence).

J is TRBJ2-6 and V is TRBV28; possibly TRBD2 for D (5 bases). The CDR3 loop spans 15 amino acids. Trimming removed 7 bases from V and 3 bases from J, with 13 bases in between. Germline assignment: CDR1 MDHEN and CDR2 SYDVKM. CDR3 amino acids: CASTGVGFGANVLTF. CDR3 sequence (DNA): TGTGCCAGCACCGGGGTGGGGTTTGGGGCCAACGTCCTGACTTTC. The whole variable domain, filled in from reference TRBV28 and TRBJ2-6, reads DVKVTQSSRYLVKRTGEKVFLECVQDMDHENMFWYRQDPGLGLRLIYFSYDVKMKEKGDIPEGYSVSREKKERFSLILESASTNQTSMYLCASTGVGFGANVLTFGAGSRLTVL.

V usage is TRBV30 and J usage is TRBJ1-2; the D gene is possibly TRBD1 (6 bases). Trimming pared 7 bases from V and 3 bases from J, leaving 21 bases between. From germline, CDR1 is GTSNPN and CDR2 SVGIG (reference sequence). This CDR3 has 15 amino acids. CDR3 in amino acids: CASHPETGLHYGYTF. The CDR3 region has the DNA TGTGCCTCACACCCAGAAACAGGGTTACACTATGGCTACACCTTC.

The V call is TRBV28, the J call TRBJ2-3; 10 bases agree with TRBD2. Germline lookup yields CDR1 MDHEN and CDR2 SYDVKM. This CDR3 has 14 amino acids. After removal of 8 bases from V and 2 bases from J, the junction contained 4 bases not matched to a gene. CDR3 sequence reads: CASAGLAATDTQYF. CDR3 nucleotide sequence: TGTGCCAGCGCAGGACTAGCGGCCACAGATACGCAGTATTTT.

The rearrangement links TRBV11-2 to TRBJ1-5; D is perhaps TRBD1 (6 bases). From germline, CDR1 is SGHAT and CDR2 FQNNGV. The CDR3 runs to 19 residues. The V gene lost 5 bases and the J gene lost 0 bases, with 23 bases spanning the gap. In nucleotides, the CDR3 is TGTGCCAGCAGCCTGAACAGGGTAAGGTTCTTATATAGCAATCAGCCCCAGCATTTT. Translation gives CASSLNRVRFLYSNQPQHF.

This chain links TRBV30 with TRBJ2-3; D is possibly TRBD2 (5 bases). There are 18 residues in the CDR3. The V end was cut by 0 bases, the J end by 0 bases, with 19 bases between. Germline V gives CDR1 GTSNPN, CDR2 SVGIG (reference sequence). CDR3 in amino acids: CAWSVAGLPPSSTDTQYF. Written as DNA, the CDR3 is TGTGCCTGGAGTGTCGCTGGACTCCCTCCGTCTAGCACAGATACGCAGTATTTT.

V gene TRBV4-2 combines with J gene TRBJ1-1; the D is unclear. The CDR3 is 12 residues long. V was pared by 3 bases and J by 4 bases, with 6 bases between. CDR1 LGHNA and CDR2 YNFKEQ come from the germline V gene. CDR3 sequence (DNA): TGTGCCAGCAGCCAGGTAGTCACTGAAGCTTTCTTT. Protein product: CASSQVVTEAFF.

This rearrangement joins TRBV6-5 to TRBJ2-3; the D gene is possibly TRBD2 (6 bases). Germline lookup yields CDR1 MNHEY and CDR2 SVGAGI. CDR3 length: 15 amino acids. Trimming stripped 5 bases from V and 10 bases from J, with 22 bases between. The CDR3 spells CASSPTRRWSWAQYF. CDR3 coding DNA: TGTGCCAGCAGTCCGACTAGGAGGTGGTCCTGGGCGCAGTATTTT.

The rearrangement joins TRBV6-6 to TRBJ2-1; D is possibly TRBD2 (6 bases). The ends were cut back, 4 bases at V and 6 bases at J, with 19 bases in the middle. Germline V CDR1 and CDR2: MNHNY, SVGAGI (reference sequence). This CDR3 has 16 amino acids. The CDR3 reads CASSSSPGLTPNEQFF. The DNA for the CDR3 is TGTGCCAGCAGTTCCTCCCCGGGACTGACACCCAATGAGCAGTTCTTC.

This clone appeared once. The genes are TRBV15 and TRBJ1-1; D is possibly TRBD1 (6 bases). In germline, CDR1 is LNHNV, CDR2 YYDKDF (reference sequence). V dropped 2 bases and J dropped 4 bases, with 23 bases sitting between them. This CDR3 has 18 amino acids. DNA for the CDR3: TGTGCCACCAGCAGAACCTTAGACAGGTTCCTCGTTGGCACTGAAGCTTTCTTT. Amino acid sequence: CATSRTLDRFLVGTEAFF. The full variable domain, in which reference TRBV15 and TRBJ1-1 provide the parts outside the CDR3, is DAMVIQNPRYQVTQFGKPVTLSCSQTLNHNVMYWYQQKSSQAPKLLFHYYDKDFNNEADTPDNFQSRRPNTSFCFLDIRSPGLGDTAMYLCATSRTLDRFLVGTEAFFGQGTRLTVV.

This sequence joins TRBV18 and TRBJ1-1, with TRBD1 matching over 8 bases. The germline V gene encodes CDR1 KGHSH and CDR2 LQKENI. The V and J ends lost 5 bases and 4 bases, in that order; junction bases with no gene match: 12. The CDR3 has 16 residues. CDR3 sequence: CASSTSPGQVITEAFF. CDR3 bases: TGTGCCAGCTCAACTTCTCCGGGACAGGTCATCACTGAAGCTTTCTTT.

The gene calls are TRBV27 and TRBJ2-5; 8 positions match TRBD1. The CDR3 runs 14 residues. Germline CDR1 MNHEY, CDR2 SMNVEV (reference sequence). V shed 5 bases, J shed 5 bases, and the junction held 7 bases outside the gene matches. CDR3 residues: CASSRQGLGETQYF. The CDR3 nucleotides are TGTGCCAGCAGTCGACAGGGGCTTGGGGAGACCCAGTACTTC.

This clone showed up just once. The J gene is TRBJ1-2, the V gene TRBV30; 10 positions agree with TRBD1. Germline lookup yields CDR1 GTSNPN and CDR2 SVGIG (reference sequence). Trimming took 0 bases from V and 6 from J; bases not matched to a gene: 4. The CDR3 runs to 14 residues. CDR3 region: CAWSVRGTGDGYTF. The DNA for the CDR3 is TGTGCCTGGAGTGTACGGGGGACAGGGGATGGCTACACCTTC. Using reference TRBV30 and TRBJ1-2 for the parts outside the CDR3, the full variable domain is SQTIHQWPATLVQPVGSPLSLECTVEGTSNPNLYWYRQAAGRGLQLLFYSVGIGQISSEVPQNLSASRPQDRQFILSSKKLLLSDSGFYLCAWSVRGTGDGYTFGSGTRLTVV.

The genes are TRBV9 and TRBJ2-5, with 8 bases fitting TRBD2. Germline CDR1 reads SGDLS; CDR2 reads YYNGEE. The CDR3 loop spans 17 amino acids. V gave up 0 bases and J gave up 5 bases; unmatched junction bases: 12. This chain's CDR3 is CASSVAPSGPGGETQYF. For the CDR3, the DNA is TGTGCCAGCAGCGTAGCTCCTAGCGGGCCCGGAGGGGAGACCCAGTACTTC.

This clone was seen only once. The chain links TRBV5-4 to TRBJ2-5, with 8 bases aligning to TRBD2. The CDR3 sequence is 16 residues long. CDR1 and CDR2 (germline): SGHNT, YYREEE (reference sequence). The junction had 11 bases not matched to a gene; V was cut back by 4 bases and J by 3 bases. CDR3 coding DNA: TGTGCCAGCAGCGTCAGGGAAAAAGCGGGAGAAGAGACCCAGTACTTC. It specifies CASSVREKAGEETQYF.

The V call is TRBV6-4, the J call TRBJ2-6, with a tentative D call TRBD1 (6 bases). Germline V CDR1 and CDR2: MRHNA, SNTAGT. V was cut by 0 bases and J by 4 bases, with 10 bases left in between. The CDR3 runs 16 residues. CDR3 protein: CASSDSVGAGANVLTF. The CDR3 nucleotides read TGTGCCAGCAGTGACTCGGTGGGGGCCGGGGCCAACGTCCTGACTTTC.

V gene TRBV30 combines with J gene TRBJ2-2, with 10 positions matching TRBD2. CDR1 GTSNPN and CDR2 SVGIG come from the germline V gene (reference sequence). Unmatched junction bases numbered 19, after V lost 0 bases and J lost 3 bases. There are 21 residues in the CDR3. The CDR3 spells CAWSVAPSGGPLFLDTGELFF. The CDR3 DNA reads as TGTGCCTGGAGTGTTGCCCCTAGCGGGGGCCCATTATTCTTGGACACCGGGGAGCTGTTTTTT.

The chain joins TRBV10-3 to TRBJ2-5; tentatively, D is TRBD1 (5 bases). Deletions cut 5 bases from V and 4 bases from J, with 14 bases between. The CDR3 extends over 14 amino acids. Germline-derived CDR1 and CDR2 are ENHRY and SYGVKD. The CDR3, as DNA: TGTGCCATCAGTTCCCGCGAAGGGGTAGAGACCCAGTACTTC. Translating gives CAISSREGVETQYF.

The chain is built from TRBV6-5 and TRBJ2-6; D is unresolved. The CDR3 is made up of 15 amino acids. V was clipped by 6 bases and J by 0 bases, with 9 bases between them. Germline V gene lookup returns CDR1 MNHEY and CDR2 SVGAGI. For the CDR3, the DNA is TGTGCCAGCAGACCACAGAGCTCTGGGGCCAACGTCCTGACTTTC. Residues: CASRPQSSGANVLTF.

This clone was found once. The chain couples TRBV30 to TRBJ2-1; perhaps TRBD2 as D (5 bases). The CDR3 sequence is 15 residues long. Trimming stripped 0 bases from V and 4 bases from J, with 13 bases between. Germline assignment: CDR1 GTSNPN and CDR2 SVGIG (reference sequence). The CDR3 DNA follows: TGTGCCTGGAGTGTAGAACTCGGGGTTTACAATGAGCAGTTCTTC. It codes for CAWSVELGVYNEQFF. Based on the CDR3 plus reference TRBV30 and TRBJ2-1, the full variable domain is SQTIHQWPATLVQPVGSPLSLECTVEGTSNPNLYWYRQAAGRGLQLLFYSVGIGQISSEVPQNLSASRPQDRQFILSSKKLLLSDSGFYLCAWSVELGVYNEQFFGPGTRLTVL.

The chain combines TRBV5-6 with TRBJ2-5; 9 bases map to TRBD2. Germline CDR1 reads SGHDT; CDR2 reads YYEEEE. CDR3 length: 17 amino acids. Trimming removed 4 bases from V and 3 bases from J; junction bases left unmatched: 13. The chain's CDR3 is CASSPPASGDQKETQYF. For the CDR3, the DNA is TGTGCCAGCAGCCCCCCGGCTAGCGGGGACCAAAAAGAGACCCAGTACTTC.

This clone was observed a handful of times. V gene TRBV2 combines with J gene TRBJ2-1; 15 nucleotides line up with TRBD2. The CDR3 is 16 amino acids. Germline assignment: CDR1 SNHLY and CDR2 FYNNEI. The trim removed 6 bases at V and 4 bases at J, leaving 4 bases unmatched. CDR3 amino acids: CASRGTSGRRYNEQFF. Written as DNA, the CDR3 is TGTGCCAGCAGAGGGACTAGCGGGAGGCGATACAATGAGCAGTTCTTC.

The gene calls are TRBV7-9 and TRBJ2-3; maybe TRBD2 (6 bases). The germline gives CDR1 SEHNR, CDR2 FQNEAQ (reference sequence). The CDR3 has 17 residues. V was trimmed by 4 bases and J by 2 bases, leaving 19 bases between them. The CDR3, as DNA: TGTGCCAGCAGCTCCCCGACTAGATTGGGGCCCACAGATACGCAGTATTTT. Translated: CASSSPTRLGPTDTQYF.

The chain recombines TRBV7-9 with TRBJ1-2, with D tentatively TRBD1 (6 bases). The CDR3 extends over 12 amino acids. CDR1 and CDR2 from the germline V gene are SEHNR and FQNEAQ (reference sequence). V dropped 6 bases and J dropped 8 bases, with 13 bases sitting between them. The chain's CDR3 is CASRQGRRGYTF. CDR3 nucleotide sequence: TGTGCCAGCAGACAGGGCCGAAGGGGCTACACCTTC. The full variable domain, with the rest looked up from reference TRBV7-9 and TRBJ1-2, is DTGVSQNPRHKITKRGQNVTFRCDPISEHNRLYWYRQTLGQGPEFLTYFQNEAQLEKSRLLSDRFSAERPKGSFSTLEIQRTEQGDSAMYLCASRQGRRGYTFGSGTRLTVV.

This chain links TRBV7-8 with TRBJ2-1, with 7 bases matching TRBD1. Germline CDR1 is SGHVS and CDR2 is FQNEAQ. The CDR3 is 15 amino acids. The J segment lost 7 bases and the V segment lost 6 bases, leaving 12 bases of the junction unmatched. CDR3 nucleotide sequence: TGTGCCAGCAGTGGGTCCGGGACAGCCATTAATGAGCAGTTCTTC. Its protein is CASSGSGTAINEQFF.